Sequencing of this TCR beta chain was carried out in a study of T cell responses to AZD1222 COVID-19 vaccine. Study observations and caveats: Regions 160-218 and 743-854 dominated among vaccine-associated CD4 TCRs spanning spike.

The protocol was immunoSEQ multiplex PCR, while the TCRdb copy is restricted to in-frame clones and leaves out a portion. The repertoire holds roughly 120,000 clones, with roughly 90% as singletons. The CDR3 runs 14 residues. Germline V CDR1 and CDR2: LNHDA, SQIVND (reference sequence). Trimming left V 6 bases short and J 7 bases short, with 15 bases between. About this clone: Its antigen is unidentified.

The genes are TRBV19 and TRBJ2-2, with D tentatively TRBD1 (5 bases). The source material was peripheral blood, sampled on day 0 of AZD1222 vaccination. The clonotype was recovered from an adult in good health. CDR3 coding DNA: TGTGCCAGTAGGACAGACCACGCCGGCGGGGAGCTGTTTTTT. Residues: CASRTDHAGGELFF.